Listed below are T cell receptor beta chains from one sample, sequenced in a study of T cells in Graves' hyperthyroidism and ophthalmopathy. TCRdb used MiXCR to reprocess the multiplex PCR reads, holding one entry per CDR3 protein. The data hold around 100,000 distinct CDR3 sequences, with less than 55% observed a single time. The source material was blood. These receptors all come from a man aged 35 to 55 with Graves' hyperthyroidism. Each CDR3 is given with its conserved first and last residue. Each record gives: J gene, D gene, clone size, V gene, CDR3 DNA, CDR3 protein. The D gene is left open where the match is weak. Size is omitted from some rows. Given values are once, few, many or a class for expanded clones.

TRBJ1-2 . many TRBV7-8 TGTGCCAGCAGCTTAGACCATCTGGGACCGGGATATGGCTACACCTTC CASSLDHLGPGYGYTF
TRBJ2-5 . . TRBV6-6 TGTGCCAGCACCTTAGTGGGACCCAAAGAGACCCAGTACTTC CASTLVGPKETQYF
TRBJ1-1 . many TRBV7-9 TGTGCCAGCAGCCCCACCGACAGGAACACTGAAGCTTTCTTT CASSPTDRNTEAFF
TRBJ2-5 TRBD1 . TRBV7-9 TGTGCCAGCAGCTTGCAAGGGGGCGGTGAGACCCAGTACTTT CASSLQGGGETQYF
TRBJ1-2 TRBD1 many TRBV2 TGTGCCAGCAGGGGATACACAGGGGGCTCAGGTGGCTACACCTTC CASRGYTGGSGGYTF
TRBJ2-1 TRBD2 . TRBV12-3/TRBV12-4 TGTGCCAGCAGTTTCGGGCTAGCGGGATCGTCCACCTACAATGAGCAGTTCTTC CASSFGLAGSSTYNEQFF
TRBJ1-6 TRBD1 many TRBV5-1 TGCGCCAGCAGCTTGGCTACAGGGGAAATATCACCCCTCCACTTT CASSLATGEISPLHF
TRBJ2-1 . . TRBV2 TGTGCCAGTAGTGATCGGGACACCCTGTACGAGCAGTTCTTC CASSDRDTLYEQFF
TRBJ1-2 . many TRBV5-6 TGTGCCAGCAGCTTGGATTCCCCGGGCTATGGCTACACCTTC CASSLDSPGYGYTF
TRBJ2-7 . . TRBV5-1 TGCGCCAGCAGCGCCACTTCCCGGGACGACTACGAGCAGTACTTC CASSATSRDDYEQYF
TRBJ2-3 TRBD1 . TRBV20-1 TGCAGTGCTAGAGCCGGGACAGGGGATACGCAGTATTTT CSARAGTGDTQYF
TRBJ1-1 . . TRBV30 TGTGCCTGGAGTGTAAGGGCAGGCGCTGAAGCTTTCTTT CAWSVRAGAEAFF
TRBJ2-7 . . TRBV6-4 TGTGCCAGGATCTTACAGCATGGGGAATACGAGCAGTACTTC CARILQHGEYEQYF
TRBJ1-5 TRBD1 . TRBV11-2 TGTGCCAGCAGCTTAGAGGTCAGGGACAGGTGGCAACCGCCCCAGCATTTT CASSLEVRDRWQPPQHF
TRBJ2-5 . many TRBV20-1 TGCAGTGCTAGAGGCCAACTACTCCCCAAGACCCAGTACTTC CSARGQLLPKTQYF
TRBJ2-3 TRBD2 . TRBV10-3 TGTGCCATCAGTGGTAGCGGGGGAGGTACAGATACGCAGTATTTT CAISGSGGGTDTQYF
TRBJ2-5 TRBD2 . TRBV20-1 TGCAGTGCTAGGGGGGTTAGCGGGTGGAAGGGAGAGACCCAGTACTTC CSARGVSGWKGETQYF
TRBJ2-1 TRBD2 . TRBV20-1 TGCAGTGCCACTAGCGGGGGGGCTTCCAATGAGCAGTTCTTC CSATSGGASNEQFF
TRBJ2-3 TRBD1 . TRBV5-1 TGCGCCAGCAGGCCGGGGCAGGGGGCGCGGGCAGATGCGCAGTATTTT CASRPGQGARADAQYF
TRBJ1-2 . many TRBV20-1 TGCAGTGCTTCAGACGGCATAGAGTATGGCTACACCTTC CSASDGIEYGYTF
TRBJ2-7 TRBD1 many TRBV4-1 TGCGCCAGCAGCCTGGGGACAGGGGCAAACTACGAGCAGTACTTC CASSLGTGANYEQYF
TRBJ1-6 TRBD1 . TRBV7-3 TGTGCCAGCAGCCAAGGGACAGGGCATTCACCCCTCCACTTT CASSQGTGHSPLHF
TRBJ1-5 TRBD1 . TRBV20-1 TGCAGTTCCCGGACAGGGAACTACGAGCATTTT CSSRTGNYEHF
TRBJ2-3 . . TRBV10-3 TGTGCCATCAGTGAGTCCCAGACATCTGTAAGAAGGACTTATACGCAGTATTTT CAISESQTSVRRTYTQYF
TRBJ2-2 . . TRBV29-1 TGCAGCTTGGAAGGGGCGGAAGGGGAGCTGTTTTTT CSLEGAEGELFF
TRBJ2-1 . many TRBV20-1 TGCAGTGCCAGGGACACCCTCTTTTACAATGAGCAGTTCTTC CSARDTLFYNEQFF
TRBJ2-7 . . TRBV20-1 TGCAGTGCTAGAGATTGGTCCTACGAGCAGTACTTC CSARDWSYEQYF
TRBJ1-1 TRBD1 many TRBV29-1 TGCAGCGTTGAACCGGGACAGGGTGGGACTGAAGCTTTCTTT CSVEPGQGGTEAFF